This TCR beta chain originates from a study of glioma-infiltrating T cells after dendritic cell vaccination. Note on this clone: The antigen is not known.

The CDR3 totals 13 residues. Germline loops: CDR1 MNHNS, CDR2 SASEGT. V lost 6 bases to trimming and J lost 2 bases; unmatched junction nucleotides: 4. Time point reported: after dendritic cell vaccination, including at tumor progression/relapse. General study results and limits: Higher TCR clonality did not directly relate to longer survival. Estimated pretreatment TIL content predicted outcome after dendritic cell vaccination.

The primer mix had 60 V beta and 13 J beta primers. TCRdb's table, derived via immunoSEQ multiplex PCR, lists solely in-frame clones and lacks some. The table includes over 90,000 clones, approximately 80% detected once. The chain has TRBV6-1 and TRBJ2-7; TRBD1 agrees at 7 bases. Here the sequenced sample was blood, taken after dendritic cell vaccination. The TCR sequence derives from a human donor with glioblastoma. The CDR3 bases are TGTGCCAGCAGAAACAGGGGTACCTACGAGCAGTACTTC. It codes for CASRNRGTYEQYF.